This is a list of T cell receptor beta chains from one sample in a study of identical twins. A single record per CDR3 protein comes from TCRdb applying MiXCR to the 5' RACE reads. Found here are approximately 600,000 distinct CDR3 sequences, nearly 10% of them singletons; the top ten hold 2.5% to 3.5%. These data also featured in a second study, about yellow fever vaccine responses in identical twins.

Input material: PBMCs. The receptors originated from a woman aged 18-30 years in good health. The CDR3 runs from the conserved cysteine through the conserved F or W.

CAWSPTRGSTDTQYF | TRBV30
CASRVTGGYEQYF | TRBV6-2/TRBV6-3
CASSPHTGVGYEQYF | TRBV28
CASSPRGGSNEQFF | TRBV18
CASSQTGGAIYEQYF | TRBV7-2
CASSLSGVLADTQYF | TRBV7-2
CASSLDGASNEKLFF | TRBV11-2
CSVASGRRGTEAFF | TRBV29-1
CSVTAGRERTDTQYF | TRBV29-1
CSARGRLASYEQYF | TRBV20-1
CASRALSYSNQPQHF | TRBV27
CASSSLAGGIQETQYF | TRBV7-9
CATRGSGLPGDQETQYF | TRBV24-1
CASSYTGETQYF | TRBV6-6
CASSLGGTRSYEQYF | TRBV5-1
CASSLDKPAGAFF | TRBV5-5
CASSFGGTGSGEQFF | TRBV7-3
CSVSGRGSSGYNEQFF | TRBV29-1
CASSLTAGPVYEQYF | TRBV27
CASSPQGADSPLHF | TRBV18